The rows below give T cell receptor beta chains drawn from one sample of a study of HIV-infected patients and healthy controls. TCRdb re-derived calls from the 5' RACE reads in MiXCR, one entry per CDR3 protein. Among under 20,000 distinct CDR3 sequences listed, 16% were seen once. The sample was CD8+ T cells from blood. These TCRs come from a human donor in good health. CDR3s include the opening cysteine and the closing phenylalanine or tryptophan. Each record gives: D gene, J gene, V gene, clone size, CDR3 DNA, CDR3 protein. The D gene is left open where the match is weak. Where a row states a size, it is once, few, many or the class of an expanded clone; other rows omit it.

D gene: .; J gene: TRBJ1-2; V gene: TRBV29-1; clone size: .; CDR3 DNA: TGCAGCGTTGAATTTTCGGAGAGGGCGGGCGACTATGGCTACACCTTC; CDR3 protein: CSVEFSERAGDYGYTF
D gene: .; J gene: TRBJ2-1; V gene: TRBV20-1; clone size: many; CDR3 DNA: TGCAGTGCTAGAGATCTCGGGGGGCTGGCCTACAATGAGCAGTTCTTC; CDR3 protein: CSARDLGGLAYNEQFF
D gene: TRBD2; J gene: TRBJ2-1; V gene: TRBV6-2/TRBV6-3; clone size: .; CDR3 DNA: TGTGCCAGCAGTTCCCGCCCATCTACTAGCGGGGCCAATGAGCAGTTCTTC; CDR3 protein: CASSSRPSTSGANEQFF
D gene: .; J gene: TRBJ1-1; V gene: TRBV2; clone size: .; CDR3 DNA: TGTGCCAGCAGTGTTTGGGACCAGAACACTGAAGCTTTCTTT; CDR3 protein: CASSVWDQNTEAFF
D gene: .; J gene: TRBJ1-2; V gene: TRBV12-3/TRBV12-4; clone size: many; CDR3 DNA: TGTGCCAGCAGTCATACAGTGGTCTATGGCTACACCTTC; CDR3 protein: CASSHTVVYGYTF
D gene: TRBD1; J gene: TRBJ1-1; V gene: TRBV19; clone size: many; CDR3 DNA: TGTGCCAGTACCCTCCGGGACAGGGCCCACACTGAAGCTTTCTTT; CDR3 protein: CASTLRDRAHTEAFF
D gene: .; J gene: TRBJ2-1; V gene: TRBV14; clone size: many; CDR3 DNA: TGTGCCAGCAGCCAGCAGGGCCTATCCTACAATGAGCAGTTCTTC; CDR3 protein: CASSQQGLSYNEQFF
D gene: .; J gene: TRBJ1-1; V gene: TRBV20-1; clone size: .; CDR3 DNA: TGCAGTGCTAGAGATTGGAGTTTAGGGGAAAACACTGAAGCTTTCTTT; CDR3 protein: CSARDWSLGENTEAFF
D gene: .; J gene: TRBJ2-1; V gene: TRBV7-6; clone size: .; CDR3 DNA: TGTGCCAGCAGCTCCCCCAAGCCTAAAAAAGGGTTCTTC; CDR3 protein: CASSSPKPKKGFF
D gene: .; J gene: TRBJ2-7; V gene: TRBV4-3; clone size: many; CDR3 DNA: TGCGCCAGCAGCCAAGTTCGTGGGAGCCCCTACGAGCAGTACTTC; CDR3 protein: CASSQVRGSPYEQYF
D gene: .; J gene: TRBJ1-1; V gene: TRBV12-3/TRBV12-4; clone size: many; CDR3 DNA: TGTGCCAGCAGTTTAGATGGGGGGCCTGACACTGAAGCTTTCTTT; CDR3 protein: CASSLDGGPDTEAFF
D gene: TRBD1; J gene: TRBJ1-5; V gene: TRBV6-2/TRBV6-3; clone size: many; CDR3 DNA: TGTGCCAGCAGTTATGAGTGGACAGGGGGCAATCAGCCCCAGCATTTT; CDR3 protein: CASSYEWTGGNQPQHF
D gene: .; J gene: TRBJ1-1; V gene: TRBV10-2; clone size: few; CDR3 DNA: TGCGCCAGCAGTGTCGCAGAGAACACTGAAGCTTTCTTT; CDR3 protein: CASSVAENTEAFF
D gene: .; J gene: TRBJ2-1; V gene: TRBV20-1; clone size: few; CDR3 DNA: TGCAGTGCTAGGATGGACACCAGCTCCTACAATGAGCAGTTCTTC; CDR3 protein: CSARMDTSSYNEQFF
D gene: .; J gene: TRBJ2-1; V gene: TRBV6-2/TRBV6-3; clone size: many; CDR3 DNA: TGTGCCAGCAGATCTACCGGGACATCTCGACGCTCCTACAATGAGCAGTTCTTC; CDR3 protein: CASRSTGTSRRSYNEQFF
D gene: .; J gene: TRBJ2-3; V gene: TRBV6-1; clone size: many; CDR3 DNA: TGTGCCAGCAGTGTTCCCGGGGGCACAGATACGCAGTATTTT; CDR3 protein: CASSVPGGTDTQYF
D gene: .; J gene: TRBJ2-1; V gene: TRBV19; clone size: .; CDR3 DNA: TGTGCCAGTAGTATAGGGTCGGGGTCCGGAGCCAATGAGCAGTTCTTC; CDR3 protein: CASSIGSGSGANEQFF
D gene: TRBD2; J gene: TRBJ2-7; V gene: TRBV5-5; clone size: .; CDR3 DNA: TGTGCCAGCAGCCAGGGACTAGCTATCGTCTACGAGCAGTACTTC; CDR3 protein: CASSQGLAIVYEQYF
D gene: .; J gene: TRBJ2-1; V gene: TRBV20-1; clone size: many; CDR3 DNA: TGCAGTGTGAGGGGTTCCCTCGGCAATGAGCAGTTCTTC; CDR3 protein: CSVRGSLGNEQFF
D gene: .; J gene: TRBJ2-5; V gene: TRBV6-5; clone size: .; CDR3 DNA: TGTGCCAGCAGTTATGGGGGTTTCCAAGAGACCCAGTACTTC; CDR3 protein: CASSYGGFQETQYF
D gene: TRBD2; J gene: TRBJ2-1; V gene: TRBV11-2; clone size: many; CDR3 DNA: TGTGCCAGCAGCCTTGGGCCGGGACTAGAACTACAATGGCCATCCCAAATACACAATGAGCAGTTCTTC; CDR3 protein: CASSLGPGLELQWPSQIHNEQFF
D gene: TRBD2; J gene: TRBJ2-7; V gene: TRBV29-1; clone size: .; CDR3 DNA: TGCAGCGTCGAGAAAAGGGTGTCGAGCGGGGGGGGTTACGAGCAGTACTTC; CDR3 protein: CSVEKRVSSGGGYEQYF
D gene: .; J gene: TRBJ2-3; V gene: TRBV6-2/TRBV6-3; clone size: .; CDR3 DNA: TGTGCCAGCAGTTACCAGCGGAAGGGTTCAGATACGCAGTATTTT; CDR3 protein: CASSYQRKGSDTQYF
D gene: .; J gene: TRBJ2-7; V gene: TRBV4-2; clone size: few; CDR3 DNA: TGTGCCAGCAGCCAAGAAGAAGGGGCTGGCGAGCAGTACTTC; CDR3 protein: CASSQEEGAGEQYF
D gene: .; J gene: TRBJ2-1; V gene: TRBV4-1; clone size: few; CDR3 DNA: TGCGCCAGCAGCCAGGCCCCTGGGCAGATGAACAATGAGCAGTTCTTC; CDR3 protein: CASSQAPGQMNNEQFF
D gene: TRBD2; J gene: TRBJ2-5; V gene: TRBV7-8; clone size: few; CDR3 DNA: TGTGCCAGCAGCCTCAAGCCCGGGCGGGAGAGATCGAAAGAGACCCAGTACTTC; CDR3 protein: CASSLKPGRERSKETQYF
D gene: .; J gene: TRBJ2-7; V gene: TRBV13; clone size: .; CDR3 DNA: TGTGCCAGCAGCCTTAGGGACGAGCAGTACTTC; CDR3 protein: CASSLRDEQYF
D gene: TRBD1; J gene: TRBJ2-7; V gene: TRBV6-2/TRBV6-3; clone size: many; CDR3 DNA: TGTGCCAGCCAGGAGACAGGGTCATCTGACGAGCAGTACTTC; CDR3 protein: CASQETGSSDEQYF
D gene: .; J gene: TRBJ2-7; V gene: TRBV7-9; clone size: .; CDR3 DNA: TGTGCCAGCAGCTCAGGACGGAGCTCCTACGAGCAGTACTTC; CDR3 protein: CASSSGRSSYEQYF
D gene: .; J gene: TRBJ2-7; V gene: TRBV6-2/TRBV6-3; clone size: few; CDR3 DNA: TGTGCCAGCATCAGCAGGGGATTCTACGAGCAGTACTTC; CDR3 protein: CASISRGFYEQYF
D gene: TRBD1; J gene: TRBJ1-5; V gene: TRBV28; clone size: many; CDR3 DNA: TGTGCCAGCAGTTTCCCGCCACCGGGACAGGGGATTTTCGTAGGCAATCAGCCCCAGCATTTT; CDR3 protein: CASSFPPPGQGIFVGNQPQHF
D gene: TRBD1; J gene: TRBJ1-1; V gene: TRBV7-9; clone size: .; CDR3 DNA: TGTGCCAGCAGCGTCGGACAGGGTGACACTGAAGCTTTCTTT; CDR3 protein: CASSVGQGDTEAFF
D gene: .; J gene: TRBJ1-1; V gene: TRBV7-9; clone size: many; CDR3 DNA: TGTGCCAGCAGCCTCATCACGGAGAACACTGAAGCTTTCTTT; CDR3 protein: CASSLITENTEAFF
D gene: TRBD1; J gene: TRBJ2-5; V gene: TRBV7-9; clone size: many; CDR3 DNA: TGTGCCAGCTCCGGGACAGGGGAGGAGACCCAGTACTTC; CDR3 protein: CASSGTGEETQYF
D gene: TRBD2; J gene: TRBJ2-7; V gene: TRBV9; clone size: many; CDR3 DNA: TGTGCCAGCAGCCGGACTAGCGGCTACGAGCAGTACTTC; CDR3 protein: CASSRTSGYEQYF
D gene: .; J gene: TRBJ2-7; V gene: TRBV4-3; clone size: .; CDR3 DNA: TGCGCCAGCAGCCAAGAACAGGGGGAGGGCTACGAGCAGTACTTC; CDR3 protein: CASSQEQGEGYEQYF
D gene: .; J gene: TRBJ2-7; V gene: TRBV10-3; clone size: .; CDR3 DNA: TGTGCCATCAGTGGTGACAGCTCCTACGAGCAGTACTTC; CDR3 protein: CAISGDSSYEQYF
D gene: .; J gene: TRBJ2-2; V gene: TRBV12-3/TRBV12-4; clone size: many; CDR3 DNA: TGTGCCAGCAAACCGACGAACACCGGGGAGCTGTTTTTT; CDR3 protein: CASKPTNTGELFF
D gene: TRBD1; J gene: TRBJ2-1; V gene: TRBV29-1; clone size: many; CDR3 DNA: TGCAGCGTAATACAGGGGGCAGTTGAGCAGTTCTTC; CDR3 protein: CSVIQGAVEQFF
D gene: TRBD1; J gene: TRBJ2-2; V gene: TRBV29-1; clone size: .; CDR3 DNA: TGCAGCATCAATACAGGGGCCGGGGAGCTGTTTTTT; CDR3 protein: CSINTGAGELFF
D gene: .; J gene: TRBJ1-2; V gene: TRBV12-3/TRBV12-4; clone size: few; CDR3 DNA: TGTGCCAGCAGTTTAGTGCAGGCAAAGGGGTCCGGCTACACCTTC; CDR3 protein: CASSLVQAKGSGYTF